This T cell receptor (beta chain) stems from a study of blood T cell repertoires in COVID-19. This CDR3 spans 18 amino acids. Profiling relied on immunoSEQ multiplex PCR, and the TCRdb table lists in-frame clones only, not all of them. The table includes some 100,000 clones, just over 85% detected once. Enrolled through a virtual design, the participants were between about 18 and 100 years of age and came from 24 US areas. Participants' reported clinical history set cohort assignment. Two negative PCRs, clearance, or symptom resolution were required of recovered Cohort 3 donors. The gene calls are TRBV21-1 and TRBJ2-1; TRBD1 is taken as the D call from the table, unchecked against the DNA. TRBV21-1 is a pseudogene. The source of this sequence is a woman between 50 and 59 years old who had recovered from COVID-19. The source material was PBMCs or T cells enriched from blood (not recorded which). The CDR3 nucleotides read TGTGCCAGCAGCAAAGGAGAGTGTAGGCCGTTACAGGACAATGAGCAGTTCTTC. This gives the protein CASSKGECRPLQDNEQFF.